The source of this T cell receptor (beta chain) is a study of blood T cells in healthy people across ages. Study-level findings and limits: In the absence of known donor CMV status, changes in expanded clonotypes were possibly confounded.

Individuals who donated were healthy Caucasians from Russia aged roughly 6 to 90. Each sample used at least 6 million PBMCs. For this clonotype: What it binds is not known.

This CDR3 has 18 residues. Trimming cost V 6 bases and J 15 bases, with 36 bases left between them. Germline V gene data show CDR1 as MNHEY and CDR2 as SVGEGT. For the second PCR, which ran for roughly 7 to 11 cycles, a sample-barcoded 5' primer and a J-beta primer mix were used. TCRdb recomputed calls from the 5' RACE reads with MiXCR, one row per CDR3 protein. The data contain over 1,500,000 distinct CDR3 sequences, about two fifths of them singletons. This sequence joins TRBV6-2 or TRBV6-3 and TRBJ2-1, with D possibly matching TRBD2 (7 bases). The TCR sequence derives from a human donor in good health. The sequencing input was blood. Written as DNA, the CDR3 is TGTGCCAGCAGGAGACAGGTTCGAGGGGGGGCTCCGAGTGAGGGGCTGTTCTTC. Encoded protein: CASRRQVRGGAPSEGLFF.